The sequence of this T cell receptor (beta chain) was determined in a study of blood T cell repertoires in COVID-19. Turning to the study itself: Collection of acute and convalescent COVID-19 samples took place in the United States, Italy and Spain. T cells, B-cell-depleted T cells, or PBMCs supplied cDNA or gDNA.

The CDR3 spans 17 residues. The ends lost 4 bases at V and 4 bases at J; junction bases unmatched: 10. Germline loops: CDR1 KGHSH, CDR2 LQKENI. Original processing notes: Reference gene primer amplification gave estimated nucleated cell counts. Sequenced by immunoSEQ multiplex PCR; TCRdb stores in-frame clones only, minus some. V, J and clone size are those of that table, while D and trimming were read from the DNA. The sample lists about 360,000 clones, around nine tenths occurring once. The sequence came from a woman aged 60-75 years with COVID-19, enrolled during active disease. Specimen: peripheral blood. The chain couples TRBV18 to TRBJ1-3, with 10 bases identical to TRBD1. CDR3 loop: CASSLNPGTGDGNTIYF. The CDR3 coding sequence is TGTGCCAGCTCACTAAACCCCGGGACAGGGGACGGAAACACCATATATTTT.